These 25 T cell receptor beta chains were all obtained from the same sample, sequenced in a study of blood T cell repertoires in COVID-19 (TCRdb year 2020). The library came from the immunoSEQ multiplex PCR assay. The source is immuneACCESS, and TCRdb retained only in-frame sequences with V and J called. Part of the clones is not carried over; for the studies checked, unresolved V genes explain less than half of this, and the remainder is unexplained. Across this sample there are 230,000 or so clones, with 84% seen only once. The ten biggest clones cover 20% of the sample. Sequencing used peripheral blood. These receptors all stem from a man younger than 45 with active or convalescent COVID-19.

The chain has TRBV7-6 and TRBJ2-3; possibly TRBD2 for D (5 bases). V was shortened by 1 base and J by 4 bases, with 15 bases between the two germline ends. CDR3 length: 16 residues. Germline loops: CDR1 SGHVS, CDR2 FNYEAQ. CDR3 bases: TGTGCCAGCAGCTTAGAAGTCGAGGGTGGCGCAGATACGCAGTATTTT. Protein: CASSLEVEGGADTQYF.

This sequence joins TRBV13 and TRBJ1-1, with D unresolved. The germline V gene has CDR1 PRHDT and CDR2 FYEKMQ (reference sequence). The V end was cut by 2 bases, the J end by 10 bases, with 14 bases between. CDR3 length: 13 amino acids. The CDR3: CASSLNVRGRAFF. CDR3 coding DNA: TGTGCCAGCAGCTTAAACGTTCGGGGAAGAGCTTTCTTT.

This chain uses TRBV5-8 with TRBJ1-4; no definite D call. CDR3 length equals 13 residues. The germline V and J ends were trimmed by 0 bases and 7 bases, with 7 bases remaining between them. Per germline, CDR1 SGHTS and CDR2 YDEGEE. CDR3: CASSLVSGEKLFF. CDR3 DNA sequence: TGTGCCAGCAGCTTGGTGTCGGGTGAAAAACTGTTTTTT.

V gene TRBV3-1 (or the pseudogene TRBV3-2) combines with J gene TRBJ2-3, with TRBD2 matching 8 bases. V was pared by 4 bases and J by 4 bases, with 1 base of the junction left unmatched. The CDR3 consists of 13 residues. CDR1 is LGHDT, CDR2 YNNKEL, per germline (reference sequence). CDR3 in DNA: TGTGCCAGCAGCCTTAGCGGGGCAGATACGCAGTATTTT. As protein: CASSLSGADTQYF.

The chain links TRBV12-1 to TRBJ2-7; the table's D gene call, TRBD2, was not cross checked with the DNA. TRBV12-1 is designated a pseudogene. The CDR3 length is 14 residues. CDR3 protein: CASSFRRGRYEQYF. For the CDR3, the DNA is TGTGCCAGCAGCTTTAGAAGAGGGCGGTACGAGCAGTACTTC.

The chain links TRBV3-1 (or the pseudogene TRBV3-2) to TRBJ2-5, with 7 bases aligning to TRBD2. CDR3 length: 16 residues. Losses at the gene ends were 5 bases for V and 1 base for J; bases not matched to a gene: 10. Germline V gene lookup returns CDR1 LGHDT and CDR2 YNNKEL (reference sequence). The CDR3 region has the DNA TGTGCCAGCAGCGCCGTTGTGGCTAGCGGCCAAGAGACCCAGTACTTC. It codes for CASSAVVASGQETQYF.

The V and J genes are TRBV12-3 or TRBV12-4 and TRBJ1-1, with TRBD1 matching 7 bases. V shed 6 bases, J shed 6 bases, and the junction held 7 bases outside the gene matches. CDR3 length equals 13 residues. The DNA of the CDR3 is TGTGCCAGCAGCAACCCGACAGGGTCTGAAGCTTTCTTT. This sequence encodes CASSNPTGSEAFF.

This rearrangement joins TRBV5-1 to TRBJ2-7; a possible D gene is TRBD1 (5 bases). V lost 1 base and J 3 bases, leaving 11 bases between the germline ends. This CDR3 has 14 residues. Germline V gene lookup returns CDR1 SGHRS and CDR2 YFSETQ. CDR3 loop: CASSLYPQGYEQYF. The CDR3 nucleotides read TGCGCCAGCAGCTTGTATCCCCAGGGCTACGAGCAGTACTTC.

The V gene is TRBV3-1 (or the pseudogene TRBV3-2), the J gene TRBJ2-7, with 11 bases fitting TRBD1. The CDR3 contains 13 residues. Germline CDR1 reads LGHDT; CDR2 reads YNNKEL (reference sequence). J lost 6 bases, V lost 6 bases, and 4 bases had no gene match. This CDR3 reads CASSRTGGGEQYF. CDR3 in DNA: TGTGCCAGCAGTCGGACAGGGGGCGGCGAGCAGTACTTC.

The chain uses TRBV7-2 and TRBJ1-2; D uncertain. V lost 7 bases and J 7 bases, leaving 16 bases between the germline ends. This CDR3 comprises 13 residues. Germline CDR1 reads SGHTA; CDR2 reads FQGNSA. DNA of the CDR3: TGTGCCAGCACCCGAGTACGAGCAAGTGGCTACACCTTC. Protein product: CASTRVRASGYTF.

The rearrangement uses TRBV5-6 and TRBJ1-5; D is possibly TRBD1 (6 bases). Germline-derived CDR1 and CDR2 are SGHDT and YYEEEE. Deletions cut 7 bases from V and 1 base from J, with 21 bases between. The CDR3 contains 17 residues. In DNA form, the CDR3 reads TGTGCCAGCCACTGGGGGGGGGCTTCAGGAAGCAATCAGCCCCAGCATTTT. Translating gives CASHWGGASGSNQPQHF.

The chain links TRBV27 to TRBJ2-7, with TRBD2 identical over 8 bases. The CDR3 is 15 residues long. In germline, CDR1 is MNHEY, CDR2 SMNVEV (reference sequence). V lost 6 bases, J lost 2 bases, and 9 bases stayed unmatched. CDR3 nucleotides: TGTGCCAGCAGGTCCACGGGAGGGGAGGCCTACGAGCAGTACTTC. It is translated as CASRSTGGEAYEQYF.

V and J are TRBV28 and TRBJ1-1; 8 nucleotides agree with TRBD1. CDR1 is MDHEN, CDR2 SYDVKM, per germline. The CDR3 runs 12 residues. Trimming removed 2 bases from V and 10 bases from J; junction bases left unmatched: 3. The CDR3 here is CASSLVGTGAFF. In nucleotides, the CDR3 is TGTGCCAGCAGTTTAGTGGGGACAGGAGCTTTCTTT.

The CDR3 nucleotides are TGTGCCAGTAGTATAGGAGAAGGGGTCCCATACAATGAGCAGTTCTTC. Its translation: CASSIGEGVPYNEQFF. V and J are TRBV19 and TRBJ2-1; perhaps TRBD1 as D (5 bases). Trimming cost V 1 base and J 4 bases, with 14 bases left between them. Germline-derived CDR1 and CDR2 are LNHDA and SQIVND (reference sequence). The CDR3 sequence is 16 residues long.

The chain is built from TRBV5-6 and TRBJ1-4; 8 nucleotides agree with TRBD1. The CDR3 extends over 17 amino acids. CDR1 SGHDT and CDR2 YYEEEE come from the germline V gene. V lost 0 bases, J lost 7 bases, and 11 bases stayed unmatched. The CDR3 protein is CASSLGFGRDRGEKLFF. The CDR3 nucleotides read TGTGCCAGCAGCTTGGGGTTTGGCCGAGACAGGGGTGAAAAACTGTTTTTT.

The chain employs TRBV5-8 and TRBJ1-6; TRBD1 aligns across 7 bases. After removal of 1 base from V and 0 bases from J, the junction contained 7 bases not matched to a gene. In germline, CDR1 is SGHTS, CDR2 YDEGEE. There are 18 residues in the CDR3. In DNA, the CDR3 is TGTGCCAGCAGCTTGTTGAGGGGGCGAAGCTCCTATAATTCACCCCTCCACTTT. Residues: CASSLLRGRSSYNSPLHF.

The J gene is TRBJ1-2, the V gene TRBV10-3; D is undetermined. This CDR3 spans 12 amino acids. Germline CDR1 is ENHRY and CDR2 is SYGVKD. Trimming took off 6 bases at V and 0 bases at J, with 5 bases between the two ends. In DNA, the CDR3 is TGTGCCATCAGGGGAGCTAACTATGGCTACACCTTC. Translation: CAIRGANYGYTF.

V usage is TRBV6-5 and J usage is TRBJ2-1; TRBD2 matches at 10 bases. V was clipped by 7 bases and J by 7 bases; unmatched bases: 10. CDR3 length: 15 residues. Looked up from germline, CDR1 is MNHEY and CDR2 is SVGAGI. CDR3 amino acids: CASTPERGGRNEQFF. CDR3 DNA: TGTGCCAGCACCCCCGAGCGGGGGGGCCGGAATGAGCAGTTCTTC.

This clone was detected only a few times. The chain combines TRBV6-4 with TRBJ1-3; a weak D match, TRBD1 (6 bases). CDR3 length: 16 residues. The germline V and J ends were trimmed by 7 bases and 0 bases, with 16 bases remaining between them. The germline gives CDR1 MRHNA, CDR2 SNTAGT. This chain's CDR3 is CASNPRGALSGNTIYF. The CDR3 coding sequence is TGTGCCAGCAACCCTCGGGGGGCCCTCTCTGGAAACACCATATATTTT.

The chain recombines TRBV5-6 with TRBJ1-1, with 8 bases that match TRBD1. The CDR3 totals 15 residues. The germline V gene encodes CDR1 SGHDT and CDR2 YYEEEE. Germline trimming cut 4 bases from V and 5 bases from J; bases unmatched to any gene: 10. CDR3 sequence: CASSPTYRGRTEAFF. DNA for the CDR3: TGTGCCAGCAGCCCTACCTACAGGGGGAGGACTGAAGCTTTCTTT.

The V gene is TRBV12-3 or TRBV12-4, the J gene TRBJ1-2; D ambiguous. CDR3 length equals 13 residues. Trimming removed 6 bases at V and 7 bases at J, with 15 bases between. The CDR3 DNA sequence: TGTGCCAGCAGCTTCGGACTTCGACTTGGCTACACCTTC. It yields the protein CASSFGLRLGYTF.

V is TRBV4-2 and J is TRBJ2-1, with TRBD2 matching over 9 bases. Per the germline V gene, CDR1 is LGHNA and CDR2 is YNFKEQ. V lost 4 bases and J lost 5; bases outside the gene matches: 12. There are 17 residues in the CDR3. CDR3 sequence (DNA): TGTGCCAGCAGCCCCCGGGCGGGAGGGCCGAGAAACAATGAGCAGTTCTTC. This translates into CASSPRAGGPRNNEQFF.

There are a few counts of this clone. This rearrangement joins TRBV29-1 to TRBJ2-1, with TRBD2 matching 7 bases. This CDR3 has 15 residues. Germline lookup yields CDR1 SQVTM and CDR2 ANQGSEA. Trimming at V came to 4 bases and at J to 9 bases, leaving 15 bases not matched to a gene. CDR3 coding DNA: TGCAGCGTTGCCCCGAATGGGCGGGAGTGGGGTGAGCAGTTCTTC. The encoded protein is CSVAPNGREWGEQFF.

This sequence joins TRBV5-1 and TRBJ2-1; TRBD2 matches at 8 bases. The CDR3 has 17 residues. In germline, CDR1 is SGHRS, CDR2 YFSETQ. The V and J ends lost 4 bases and 0 bases, in that order; junction bases with no gene match: 9. CDR3 amino acids: CASSPRGVGSSYNEQFF. The CDR3 DNA follows: TGCGCCAGCAGCCCGCGGGGGGTGGGGAGCTCCTACAATGAGCAGTTCTTC.

This clone appeared once. V and J are TRBV7-2 and TRBJ2-7, with 12 bases lining up with TRBD2. Germline CDR1 SGHTA, CDR2 FQGNSA. The CDR3 sequence is 15 residues long. V dropped 2 bases and J dropped 3; count of bases not matched to a gene: 2. DNA for the CDR3: TGTGCCAGCAGCTTATCGACTAGCGGGGGCTACGAGCAGTACTTC. It is translated as CASSLSTSGGYEQYF.